This T cell receptor (beta chain) was obtained from a study of T-cell reconstitution after alpha-beta-depleted transplantation in children. There are 15 residues in the CDR3. The germline V gene has CDR1 LGHNA and CDR2 YNFKEQ. J was trimmed by 7 bases and V by 2 bases; bases with no gene match: 9. This clonotype was found many times. Unique molecular identifiers were incorporated into the prepared TCRbeta library. Using its own MiXCR run on the PCR reads, TCRdb lists one record per CDR3 protein. The sample includes more than 200,000 distinct CDR3 sequences, roughly 25% of them seen just once. The starting material was PBMCs, obtained before TCRalphabeta/CD19-depleted stem cell transplant. The receptor's source is a girl aged 2-15 years with Fanconi anemia, due to receive a stem cell transplant. The rearrangement uses TRBV4-2 and TRBJ2-5; 8 nucleotides line up with TRBD1. The CDR3 region has the DNA TGTGCCAGCAGCCAAACCGGACAGGGATTTGGGACCCAGTACTTC. This gives the protein CASSQTGQGFGTQYF.